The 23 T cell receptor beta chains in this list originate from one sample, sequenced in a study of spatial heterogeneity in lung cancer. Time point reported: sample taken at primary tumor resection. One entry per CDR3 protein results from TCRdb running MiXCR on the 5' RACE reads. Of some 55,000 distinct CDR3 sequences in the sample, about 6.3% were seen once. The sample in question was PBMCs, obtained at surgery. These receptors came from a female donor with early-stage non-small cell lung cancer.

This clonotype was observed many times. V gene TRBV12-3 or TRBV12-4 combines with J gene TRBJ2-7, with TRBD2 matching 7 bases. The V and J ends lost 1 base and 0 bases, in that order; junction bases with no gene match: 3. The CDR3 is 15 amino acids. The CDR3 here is CASSLVAGDSYEQYF. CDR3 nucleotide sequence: TGTGCCAGCAGTTTAGTAGCGGGTGACTCCTACGAGCAGTACTTC.

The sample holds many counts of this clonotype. The CDR3 loop reads CASSLRGVQETQYF. CDR3 bases: TGCGCCAGCAGCCTCCGGGGGGTCCAAGAGACCCAGTACTTC. The V gene is TRBV5-1, the J gene TRBJ2-5; TRBD2 aligns across 7 bases. Germline V gene sequence: CDR1 SGHRS, CDR2 YFSETQ. The CDR3 runs 14 residues. The junction had 4 bases not matched to a gene; V was cut back by 4 bases and J by 1 base.

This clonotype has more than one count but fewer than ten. The CDR3 here is CASSRYRDTEAFF. The CDR3 nucleotides are TGTGCCAGCAGCCGTTACAGGGACACTGAAGCTTTCTTT. V usage is TRBV3-1 and J usage is TRBJ1-1; D possibly corresponds to TRBD1 (6 bases). Germline V gene lookup returns CDR1 LGHDT and CDR2 YNNKEL (reference sequence). V was pared by 4 bases and J by 3 bases, with 9 bases between. The CDR3 loop spans 13 amino acids.

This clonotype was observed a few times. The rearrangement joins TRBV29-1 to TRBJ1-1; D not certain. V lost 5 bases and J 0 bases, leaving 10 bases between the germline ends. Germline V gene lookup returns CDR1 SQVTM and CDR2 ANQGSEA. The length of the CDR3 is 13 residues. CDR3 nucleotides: TGCAGCGTTCCCGGGTCTCTGAACACTGAAGCTTTCTTT. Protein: CSVPGSLNTEAFF.

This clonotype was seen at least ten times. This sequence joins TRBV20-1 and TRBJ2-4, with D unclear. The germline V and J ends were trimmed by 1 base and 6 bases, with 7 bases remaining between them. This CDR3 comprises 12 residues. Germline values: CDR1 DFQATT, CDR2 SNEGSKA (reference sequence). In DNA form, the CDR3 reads TGCAGTGCTAGAGGCGAGGTAAACATTCAGTACTTC. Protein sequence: CSARGEVNIQYF.

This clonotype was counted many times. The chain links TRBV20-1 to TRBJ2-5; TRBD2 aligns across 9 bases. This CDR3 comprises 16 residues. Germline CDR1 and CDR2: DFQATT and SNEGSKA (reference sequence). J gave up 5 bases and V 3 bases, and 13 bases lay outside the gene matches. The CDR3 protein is CSASPARRGGRETQYF. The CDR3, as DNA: TGCAGTGCTAGTCCCGCCCGGCGGGGGGGCCGGGAGACCCAGTACTTC.

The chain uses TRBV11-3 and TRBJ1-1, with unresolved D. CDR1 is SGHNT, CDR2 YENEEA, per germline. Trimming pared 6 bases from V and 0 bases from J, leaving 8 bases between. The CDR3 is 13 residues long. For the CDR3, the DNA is TGTGCCAGCAGTTTCATGATGAACACTGAAGCTTTCTTT. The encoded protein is CASSFMMNTEAFF.

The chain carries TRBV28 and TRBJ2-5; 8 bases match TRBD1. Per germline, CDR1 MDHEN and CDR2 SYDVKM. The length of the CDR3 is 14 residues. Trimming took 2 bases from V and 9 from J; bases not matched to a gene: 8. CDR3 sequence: CASSLPLQGEAQYF. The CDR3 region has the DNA TGTGCCAGCAGTTTACCCCTACAGGGGGAGGCCCAGTACTTC.

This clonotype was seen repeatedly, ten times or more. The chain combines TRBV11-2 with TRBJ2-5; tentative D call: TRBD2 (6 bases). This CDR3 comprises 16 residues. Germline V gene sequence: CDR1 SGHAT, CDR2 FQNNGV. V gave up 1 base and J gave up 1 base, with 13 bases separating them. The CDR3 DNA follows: TGTGCCAGCAGCTTAGCCCCGGGACTTTCCCAAGAGACCCAGTACTTC. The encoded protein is CASSLAPGLSQETQYF.

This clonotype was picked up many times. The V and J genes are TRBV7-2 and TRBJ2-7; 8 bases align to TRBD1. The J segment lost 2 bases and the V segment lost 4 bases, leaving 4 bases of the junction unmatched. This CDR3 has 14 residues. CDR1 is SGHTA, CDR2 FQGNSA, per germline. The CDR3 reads CASSSRTGTYEQYF. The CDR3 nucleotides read TGTGCCAGCAGCTCACGGACAGGGACCTACGAGCAGTACTTC.

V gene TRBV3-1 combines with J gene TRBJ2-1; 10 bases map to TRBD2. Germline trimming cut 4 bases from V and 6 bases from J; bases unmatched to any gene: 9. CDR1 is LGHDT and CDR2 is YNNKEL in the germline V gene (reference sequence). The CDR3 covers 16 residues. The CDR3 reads CASSLSGLALSNEQFF. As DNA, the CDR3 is TGTGCCAGCAGCCTGTCGGGACTAGCGTTAAGCAATGAGCAGTTCTTC.

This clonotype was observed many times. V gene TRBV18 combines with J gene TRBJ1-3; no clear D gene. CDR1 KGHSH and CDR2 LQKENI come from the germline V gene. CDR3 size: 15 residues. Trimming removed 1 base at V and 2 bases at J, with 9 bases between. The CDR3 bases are TGTGCCAGCTCACCACAAGTAGAGCCTGGAAACACCATATATTTT. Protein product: CASSPQVEPGNTIYF. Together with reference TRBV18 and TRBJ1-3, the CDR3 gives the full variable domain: NAGVMQNPRHLVRRRGQEARLRCSPMKGHSHVYWYRQLPEEGLKFMVYLQKENIIDESGMPKERFSAEFPKEGPSILRIQQVVRGDSAAYFCASSPQVEPGNTIYFGEGSWLTVV.

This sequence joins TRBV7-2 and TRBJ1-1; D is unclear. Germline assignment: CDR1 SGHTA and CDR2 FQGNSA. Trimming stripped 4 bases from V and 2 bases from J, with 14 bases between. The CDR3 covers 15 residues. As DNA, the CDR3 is TGTGCCAGCAGCTACACCTGGGTCTCTAACACTGAAGCTTTCTTT. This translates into CASSYTWVSNTEAFF.

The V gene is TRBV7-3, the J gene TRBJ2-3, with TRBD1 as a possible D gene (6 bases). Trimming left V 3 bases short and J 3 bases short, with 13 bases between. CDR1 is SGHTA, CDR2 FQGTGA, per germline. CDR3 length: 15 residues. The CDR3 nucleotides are TGTGCCAGCAGCTTTGTTGGGGGCCCTACAGATACGCAGTATTTT. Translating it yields CASSFVGGPTDTQYF.

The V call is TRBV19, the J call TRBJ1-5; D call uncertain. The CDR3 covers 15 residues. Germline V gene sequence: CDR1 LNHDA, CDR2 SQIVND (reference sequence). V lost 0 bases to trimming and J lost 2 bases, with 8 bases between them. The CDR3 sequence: CASSIDRAGNQPQHF. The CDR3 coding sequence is TGTGCCAGTAGTATAGATCGGGCTGGCAATCAGCCCCAGCATTTT.

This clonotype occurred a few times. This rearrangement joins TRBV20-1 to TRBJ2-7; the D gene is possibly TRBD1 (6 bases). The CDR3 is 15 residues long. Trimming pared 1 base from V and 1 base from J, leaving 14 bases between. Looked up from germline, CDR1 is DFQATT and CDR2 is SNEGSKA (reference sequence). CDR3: CSARAATQGSYEQYF. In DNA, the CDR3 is TGCAGTGCTAGAGCGGCGACACAGGGATCCTACGAGCAGTACTTC.

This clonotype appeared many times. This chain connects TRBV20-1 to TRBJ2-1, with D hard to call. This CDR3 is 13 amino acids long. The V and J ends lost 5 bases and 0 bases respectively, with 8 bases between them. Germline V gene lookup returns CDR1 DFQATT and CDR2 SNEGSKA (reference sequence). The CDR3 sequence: CSASVPSYNEQFF. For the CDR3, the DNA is TGCAGTGCTTCCGTTCCCTCCTACAATGAGCAGTTCTTC.

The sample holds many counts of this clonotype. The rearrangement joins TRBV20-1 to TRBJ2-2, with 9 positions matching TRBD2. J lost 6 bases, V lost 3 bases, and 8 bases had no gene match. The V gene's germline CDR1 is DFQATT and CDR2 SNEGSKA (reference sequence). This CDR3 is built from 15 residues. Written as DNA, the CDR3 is TGCAGTGCTAGGCCGGGACTAGCTATGGCCGGGGAGCTGTTTTTT. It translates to CSARPGLAMAGELFF.

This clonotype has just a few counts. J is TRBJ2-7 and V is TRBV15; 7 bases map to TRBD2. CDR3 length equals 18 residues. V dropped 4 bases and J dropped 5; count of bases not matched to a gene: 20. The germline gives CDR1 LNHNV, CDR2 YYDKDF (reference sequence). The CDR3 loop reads CATSTSGGSPSPLNEQYF. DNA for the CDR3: TGTGCCACCAGCACTTCTGGCGGGAGCCCCTCCCCGTTAAACGAGCAGTACTTC.

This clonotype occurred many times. Here the CDR3 DNA reads TGTGCCAGCAACCGCCAGGGGCAAACAGATACGCAGTATTTT. It yields the protein CASNRQGQTDTQYF. V gene TRBV6-1 combines with J gene TRBJ2-3, with TRBD1 as a possible D gene (6 bases). V was clipped by 7 bases and J by 3 bases, with 14 bases between them. Germline V lookup: CDR1 MNHNS, CDR2 SASEGT. The CDR3 totals 14 residues.

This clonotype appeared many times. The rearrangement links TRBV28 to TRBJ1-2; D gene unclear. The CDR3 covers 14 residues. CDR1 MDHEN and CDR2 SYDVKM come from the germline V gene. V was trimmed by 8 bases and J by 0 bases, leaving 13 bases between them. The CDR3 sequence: CASCLGSTNYGYTF. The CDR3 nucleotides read TGTGCCAGCTGTCTAGGGAGCACTAACTATGGCTACACCTTC.

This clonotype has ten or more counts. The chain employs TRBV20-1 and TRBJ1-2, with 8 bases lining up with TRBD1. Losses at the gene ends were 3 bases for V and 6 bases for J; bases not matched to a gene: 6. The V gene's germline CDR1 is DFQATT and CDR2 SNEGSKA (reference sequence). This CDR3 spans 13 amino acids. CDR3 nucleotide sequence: TGCAGTGCTAGTCAAGGACAGGGACATGGCTACACCTTC. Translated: CSASQGQGHGYTF.

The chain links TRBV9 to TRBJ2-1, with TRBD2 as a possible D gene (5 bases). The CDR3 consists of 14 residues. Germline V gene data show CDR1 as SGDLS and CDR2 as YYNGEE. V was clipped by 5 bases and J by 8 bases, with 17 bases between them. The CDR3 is CASSFGLQFDEQFF. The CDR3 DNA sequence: TGTGCCAGCAGTTTCGGACTCCAATTCGATGAGCAGTTCTTC.